Shown below are 26 T cell receptor beta chains from a single sample sequenced in a study of blood T cell repertoires in COVID-19. Repertoires were generated with immunoSEQ multiplex PCR, while TCRdb's copy carries only in-frame clones and drops some. The sample carries approximately 230,000 clones, 85% to 90% recorded once. The material sequenced was peripheral blood. Receptors originate from a man older than 75 with acute or convalescent COVID-19.

The chain uses TRBV7-3 and TRBJ2-5; 9 bases line up with TRBD1. Germline V gene data show CDR1 as SGHTA and CDR2 as FQGTGA. Trimming took 5 bases from V and 5 from J; bases not matched to a gene: 3. CDR3 length equals 13 residues. CDR3 nucleotide sequence: TGTGCCAGCAGCCGACAGGGGGGGGAGACCCAGTACTTC. Protein: CASSRQGGETQYF.

The chain combines TRBV6-2 or TRBV6-3 with TRBJ2-7; D may be TRBD2 (5 bases). Germline V gives CDR1 MNHEY, CDR2 SVGEGT. Deletions cut 5 bases from V and 3 bases from J, with 11 bases between. The CDR3 is 13 amino acids. CDR3 DNA: TGTGCCAGCAGTAGGCCGGGGAACTACGAGCAGTACTTC. It codes for CASSRPGNYEQYF.

The chain has TRBV2 and TRBJ2-1; 10 bases align to TRBD2. Per the germline V gene, CDR1 is SNHLY and CDR2 is FYNNEI. The CDR3 covers 17 residues. Trimming removed 3 bases from V and 6 bases from J; junction bases left unmatched: 11. Here the CDR3 reads CASSDRTSGASGNEQFF. CDR3 DNA: TGTGCCAGCAGTGATAGGACTAGCGGTGCGTCCGGCAATGAGCAGTTCTTC.

V usage is TRBV7-9 and J usage is TRBJ2-7; 10 nucleotides match TRBD2. Trimming removed 2 bases from V and 7 bases from J; junction bases left unmatched: 5. This CDR3 contains 14 residues. Germline assignment: CDR1 SEHNR and CDR2 FQNEAQ (reference sequence). In DNA, the CDR3 is TGTGCCAGCAGCTTAAGCCTAGCGGGAGAAGAGCAGTACTTC. Translating gives CASSLSLAGEEQYF.

This clone was counted only a few times. The gene calls are TRBV28 and TRBJ1-5; D ambiguous. The CDR3 consists of 10 residues. Between the trimmed V and J ends, which lost 4 bases and 9 bases, there was a span of 4 bases. The germline gives CDR1 MDHEN, CDR2 SYDVKM. CDR3 in amino acids: CASSSGPQHF. The CDR3 DNA is TGTGCCAGCAGTTCAGGGCCCCAGCATTTT.

This rearrangement joins TRBV24-1 to TRBJ2-7; 10 bases line up with TRBD1. Trimming at V came to 3 bases and at J to 3 bases, leaving 7 bases not matched to a gene. This CDR3 is built from 16 residues. Germline lookup yields CDR1 KGHDR and CDR2 SFDVKD. The CDR3 DNA reads as TGTGCCACCAGTGATGGAGGGGGGACAGGGGACTACGAGCAGTACTTC. Encoded protein: CATSDGGGTGDYEQYF.

CDR3 coding DNA: TGTGCCAGTAGTATGGCTAGCGGGAGAGCCTCCGGCTCCTACGAGCAGTACTTC. Its translation: CASSMASGRASGSYEQYF. The rearrangement links TRBV19 to TRBJ2-7, with 10 bases that match TRBD2. With V trimmed by 3 bases and J by 0 bases, 11 bases remained unmatched. The germline V gene has CDR1 LNHDA and CDR2 SQIVND (reference sequence). The CDR3 spans 18 residues.

This chain joins TRBV15 and TRBJ2-1, with 9 bases aligning to TRBD1. The CDR3 consists of 16 residues. Germline CDR1 reads LNHNV; CDR2 reads YYDKDF (reference sequence). J was trimmed by 2 bases and V by 1 base; bases with no gene match: 3. The DNA of the CDR3 is TGTGCCACCAGCAGAGGCACAGGGGGCGCCTACAATGAGCAGTTCTTC. Its protein product is CATSRGTGGAYNEQFF.

The gene calls are TRBV3-1 (or the pseudogene TRBV3-2) and TRBJ2-7, with D possibly matching TRBD2 (6 bases). CDR3 length: 14 residues. The germline V and J ends were trimmed by 1 base and 6 bases, with 13 bases remaining between them. CDR1 and CDR2 from the germline V gene are LGHDT and YNNKEL (reference sequence). Here the CDR3 reads CASSQGREISEQYF. Written as DNA, the CDR3 is TGTGCCAGCAGCCAAGGCCGGGAGATAAGCGAGCAGTACTTC.

V usage is TRBV6-2 or TRBV6-3 and J usage is TRBJ1-4; D is perhaps TRBD1 (5 bases). This CDR3 is 17 amino acids long. V was cut by 2 bases and J by 0 bases, with 13 bases left in between. CDR1 MNHEY and CDR2 SVGEGT come from the germline V gene. DNA of the CDR3: TGTGCCAGCAGTTACACAGGCAGATATGCAACTAATGAAAAACTGTTTTTT. It codes for CASSYTGRYATNEKLFF.

This clone is a singleton in its sample. The same CDR3 can be traced to other DNA sequences in this sample. The V and J genes are TRBV6-5 and TRBJ1-6; maybe TRBD1 (6 bases). This CDR3 has 15 residues. Trimming took 6 bases from V and 0 from J, leaving 9 bases between them. CDR1 MNHEY and CDR2 SVGAGI come from the germline V gene. The CDR3 coding sequence is TGTGCCAGCAGACCGGACAGCTCCTATAATTCACCCCTCCACTTT. This codes for CASRPDSSYNSPLHF.

The CDR3 DNA is TGTGCCAGCAGTAGTCCAGGGGCCCCAGCCTATGGCTACACCTTC. Translation gives CASSSPGAPAYGYTF. The rearrangement links TRBV6-5 to TRBJ1-2, with D possibly matching TRBD1 (6 bases). Germline loops: CDR1 MNHEY, CDR2 SVGAGI. V dropped 5 bases and J dropped 4 bases, with 17 bases sitting between them. CDR3 length: 15 residues.

This clone was observed a single time. The chain carries TRBV3-1 (or the pseudogene TRBV3-2) and TRBJ1-2; TRBD1 matches 9 bases. The V gene's germline CDR1 is LGHDT and CDR2 YNNKEL (reference sequence). The CDR3 has 15 amino acids. The V segment lost 4 bases and the J segment 7 bases; nucleotides outside the gene matches: 10. For the CDR3, the DNA is TGTGCCAGCAGCCCCTTGGGACAGGGAGGTGGTGGCTACACCTTC. This encodes CASSPLGQGGGGYTF.

CDR3 in amino acids: CASSEWETSGNTIYF. The DNA for the CDR3 is TGTGCCAGCAGTGAGTGGGAGACCTCTGGAAACACCATATATTTT. V gene TRBV25-1 combines with J gene TRBJ1-3; D is undetermined. The CDR3 runs 15 residues. Germline-derived CDR1 and CDR2 are MGHDK and SYGVNS. Trimming shortened V by 3 bases and J by 0 bases, and 9 bases separated the two germline ends.

Only a few counts were recorded for this clone. The rearrangement joins TRBV6-5 to TRBJ1-5; 7 nucleotides match TRBD1. CDR1 and CDR2 (germline): MNHEY, SVGAGI. This CDR3 comprises 16 residues. V lost 4 bases and J lost 0; bases outside the gene matches: 6. The DNA of the CDR3 is TGTGCCAGCAGTTCTACAGGGGCCGGTAGCAATCAGCCCCAGCATTTT. It translates to CASSSTGAGSNQPQHF.

The rearrangement joins TRBV5-6 to TRBJ2-5, with D possibly matching TRBD2 (5 bases). V dropped 1 base and J dropped 5 bases, with 18 bases sitting between them. This CDR3 has 16 residues. In germline, CDR1 is SGHDT, CDR2 YYEEEE. CDR3 sequence reads: CASSLSPPRVGETQYF. The CDR3 DNA reads as TGTGCCAGCAGCTTGTCCCCACCGAGGGTAGGGGAGACCCAGTACTTC. The whole variable domain, filled in from reference TRBV5-6 and TRBJ2-5, reads DAGVTQSPTHLIKTRGQQVTLRCSPKSGHDTVSWYQQALGQGPQFIFQYYEEEERQRGNFPDRFSGHQFPNYSSELNVNALLLGDSALYLCASSLSPPRVGETQYFGPGTRLLVL.

This clone was recorded many times. The CDR3 spells CASSQSMGRGLVDTIYF. The CDR3 region has the DNA TGCGCCAGCAGCCAGTCCATGGGCCGGGGGTTGGTTGACACCATATATTTT. The chain is built from TRBV4-3 and TRBJ1-3; D might be TRBD1 (5 bases). The germline gives CDR1 LGHNA, CDR2 YSLEER. CDR3 length: 17 amino acids. Trimming removed 3 bases at V and 8 bases at J, with 23 bases between.

This chain joins TRBV7-2 and TRBJ1-3; no definite D call. Trimming cost V 1 base and J 1 base, with 8 bases left between them. This CDR3 has 15 amino acids. Germline CDR1 and CDR2: SGHTA and FQGNSA. The CDR3 loop is CASSLGGASGNTIYF. As DNA, the CDR3 is TGTGCCAGCAGCTTAGGGGGAGCTTCTGGAAACACCATATATTTT.

This chain links TRBV18 with TRBJ2-7, with 8 bases lining up with TRBD1. The CDR3 consists of 14 residues. Germline CDR1 is KGHSH and CDR2 is LQKENI. The ends lost 3 bases at V and 6 bases at J; junction bases unmatched: 7. The CDR3 region has the DNA TGTGCCAGCTCACCCGACAGGGGTGTCAGCGAGCAGTACTTC. Protein product: CASSPDRGVSEQYF.

This chain joins TRBV5-1 and TRBJ2-3, with TRBD1 identical over 9 bases. The CDR3 has 15 residues. CDR1 is SGHRS and CDR2 is YFSETQ in the germline V gene. The junction had 2 bases not matched to a gene; V was cut back by 0 bases and J by 3 bases. This CDR3 is CASSLGDRATDTQYF. The CDR3 DNA reads TGCGCCAGCAGCTTGGGGGACAGGGCGACAGATACGCAGTATTTT.

The chain recombines TRBV4-3 with TRBJ2-1; D might be TRBD2 (5 bases). The CDR3 is 13 residues long. Per the germline V gene, CDR1 is LGHNA and CDR2 is YSLEER. V gave up 1 base and J gave up 10 bases, with 11 bases separating them. The CDR3 nucleotides are TGCGCCAGCAGCCAAGTGGGAGCAGCGGAGCAGTTCTTC. It specifies CASSQVGAAEQFF.

The rearrangement links TRBV7-2 to TRBJ2-7, with D maybe TRBD2 (6 bases). V lost 1 base and J 4 bases, leaving 14 bases between the germline ends. This CDR3 spans 15 amino acids. CDR1 is SGHTA and CDR2 is FQGNSA in the germline V gene. This chain's CDR3 is CASSLGASGRYEQYF. For the CDR3, the DNA is TGTGCCAGCAGCTTAGGAGCCAGCGGGCGTTACGAGCAGTACTTC.

The chain recombines TRBV2 with TRBJ1-2; 7 bases align to TRBD1. Germline trimming cut 7 bases from V and 9 bases from J; bases unmatched to any gene: 8. Germline values: CDR1 SNHLY, CDR2 FYNNEI. CDR3 size: 12 residues. Written as DNA, the CDR3 is TGTGCCAGCACGCGACAGGGTCTGAGCTACACCTTC. Translating gives CASTRQGLSYTF.

The chain links TRBV28 to TRBJ1-5, with D maybe TRBD1 (5 bases). CDR3 length: 12 residues. In germline, CDR1 is MDHEN, CDR2 SYDVKM. The V end lost 7 bases, the J end lost 6 bases, and 10 bases lay between the germline ends. CDR3 loop: CASKQGLQPQHF. In nucleotides, the CDR3 is TGTGCCAGCAAGCAGGGACTTCAGCCCCAGCATTTT.

The rearrangement uses TRBV28 and TRBJ2-7; D unresolved. Germline V gives CDR1 MDHEN, CDR2 SYDVKM. V lost 6 bases to trimming and J lost 4 bases, with 10 bases between them. The CDR3 is 12 amino acids. The CDR3 coding sequence is TGTGCCAGCAGACCTACGGGTTACGAGCAGTACTTC. It yields the protein CASRPTGYEQYF.

The gene calls are TRBV28 and TRBJ1-1; 9 nucleotides match TRBD1. The V segment lost 5 bases and the J segment 4 bases; nucleotides outside the gene matches: 8. CDR1 and CDR2 from the germline V gene are MDHEN and SYDVKM. The CDR3 runs to 15 residues. The CDR3 DNA reads TGTGCCAGCAGTCTGTTGAGGGACAGGGTCACTGAAGCTTTCTTT. Translated: CASSLLRDRVTEAFF.